This note documents a single TCR beta chain sequence. V shed 6 bases and J shed 3 bases, with 14 bases lying between them. Looked up from germline, CDR1 is MNHEY and CDR2 is SVGEGT. The CDR3 is made up of 15 amino acids. TCRdb fed the RT-PCR reads into MiXCR, producing one record per CDR3 protein. Among about 680,000 distinct CDR3 sequences listed, 14% were seen once. The sample taken for sequencing was memory CD4+ T cells from blood. The sequence derives from a female donor in good health, serving as a healthy control. V is TRBV6-2 or TRBV6-3 and J is TRBJ1-4; D gene uncertain. The CDR3 DNA reads TGTGCCAGCAGGAAGGCTTCTTCGGCTAATGAAAAACTGTTTTTT. This encodes CASRKASSANEKLFF.